This T cell receptor (beta chain) stems from a study of technical replicates of blood from several donors. Repertoires were generated with immunoSEQ multiplex PCR, while TCRdb's copy carries only in-frame clones and drops some. The sample has around 60,000 clones; about 92% are singletons. CDR1 is MGHRA, CDR2 YSYEKL, per germline. The V gene lost 6 bases and the J gene lost 2 bases, with 12 bases spanning the gap. The CDR3 totals 14 residues. The sequencing input was PBMCs. The source of this sequence is a human donor in good health. Some clones in this sample may be carry-over from other donors' samples. The chain combines TRBV4-1 with TRBJ2-3; weak D call: TRBD1 (6 bases). The CDR3 nucleotides are TGCGCCAGCAGTGAAGGGGACACCACAGATACGCAGTATTTT. Protein: CASSEGDTTDTQYF.